The entry below describes one TCR beta chain. Assay used: immunoSEQ multiplex PCR; TCRdb lists only in-frame clones, some missing. Of roughly 150,000 clones in the sample, over 90% were seen once. This specimen comes from a study of control samples from healthy donors and cancer patients. The CDR3 consists of 15 residues. Germline CDR1 and CDR2: SEHNR and FQNEAQ (reference sequence). J was trimmed by 0 bases and V by 5 bases; bases with no gene match: 3. The V gene is TRBV7-9, the J gene TRBJ2-2; 7 bases fit TRBD2. Sequences were obtained from blood. The TCR originated in a man aged 45-60 years in good health. The CDR3 coding sequence is TGTGCCAGCAGCCGGGAGGTCTCGAACACCGGGGAGCTGTTTTTT. Translation: CASSREVSNTGELFF.